The 10 T cell receptor beta chains reported below all come from one sample, sequenced in a study of blood T cell repertoires in COVID-19. Profiled with immunoSEQ multiplex PCR; TCRdb holds only in-frame clones, not every one. The sample contains 160,000 or so clones, roughly 90% of which appear only once. Sequencing was performed on peripheral blood. The origin of the receptors is a man in his sixties with acute or convalescent COVID-19.

CDR3 amino acids: CASRTGGFGGGGNEQFF. The CDR3, as DNA: TGCGCCAGCAGGACCGGGGGTTTCGGCGGGGGTGGGAATGAGCAGTTCTTC. V usage is TRBV10-2 and J usage is TRBJ2-1; the match to TRBD2 covers 7 bases. CDR3 length: 17 residues. Germline CDR1 reads WSHSY; CDR2 reads SAAADI. V was pared by 6 bases and J by 7 bases, with 18 bases of the junction left unmatched.

This chain joins TRBV13 and TRBJ1-1; possible D gene TRBD1, 5 bases. The CDR3 loop spans 15 amino acids. Germline values: CDR1 PRHDT, CDR2 FYEKMQ (reference sequence). V lost 4 bases and J lost 0, with 12 bases in between. CDR3 DNA: TGTGCCAGCAGCTCACCCACAGGTCTGAACACTGAAGCTTTCTTT. Translated, it gives CASSSPTGLNTEAFF. The full variable domain, its missing parts supplied by reference TRBV13 and TRBJ1-1, is AAGVIQSPRHLIKEKRETATLKCYPIPRHDTVYWYQQGPGQDPQFLISFYEKMQSDKGSIPDRFSAQQFSDYHSELNMSSLELGDSALYFCASSSPTGLNTEAFFGQGTRLTVV.

The chain is built from TRBV5-1 and TRBJ2-3, with a tentative D call TRBD1 (6 bases). With 3 bases removed from V and 2 bases from J, the gap between germline ends came to 10 bases. CDR1 is SGHRS and CDR2 is YFSETQ in the germline V gene. The CDR3 spans 14 residues. The CDR3 is CASSSDRPTDTQYF. Written as DNA, the CDR3 is TGCGCCAGCAGCTCGGACAGACCCACAGATACGCAGTATTTT.

The chain joins TRBV4-1 to TRBJ1-2, with TRBD1 matching 7 bases. V lost 0 bases and J lost 6; bases outside the gene matches: 7. Germline CDR1 and CDR2: MGHRA and YSYEKL. This CDR3 has 15 amino acids. As DNA, the CDR3 is TGCGCCAGCAGCCAAGATGCCGGACAGGCACATGGCTACACCTTC. Protein product: CASSQDAGQAHGYTF.

CDR3 region: CATSQGGNTEAFF. DNA of the CDR3: TGTGCCACCAGCCAAGGGGGGAACACTGAAGCTTTCTTT. V gene TRBV24-1 combines with J gene TRBJ1-1; D possibly corresponds to TRBD1 (6 bases). The CDR3 sequence is 13 residues long. With 7 bases removed from V and 1 base from J, the gap between germline ends came to 9 bases. Germline V lookup: CDR1 KGHDR, CDR2 SFDVKD.

The rearrangement links TRBV6-5 to TRBJ2-5, with a possible D match to TRBD1 (6 bases). Deletions cut 2 bases from V and 5 bases from J, with 18 bases between. The CDR3 spans 16 residues. The germline gives CDR1 MNHEY, CDR2 SVGAGI. CDR3 in DNA: TGTGCCAGCAGTTACAACTCTTGGGTTAGGGGGGAGACCCAGTACTTC. Its translation: CASSYNSWVRGETQYF.

V and J are TRBV11-2 and TRBJ1-1; 9 nucleotides line up with TRBD1. CDR1 SGHAT and CDR2 FQNNGV come from the germline V gene. With 8 bases clipped from V and 11 bases from J, the junction kept 12 bases outside the gene matches. The CDR3 is made up of 13 amino acids. The DNA of the CDR3 is TGTGCCAGCGGGGTCCGGGACAGGGTACTCGCTTTCTTT. Translated: CASGVRDRVLAFF. The variable domain in full, with the rest retrieved from reference TRBV11-2 and TRBJ1-1, is EAGVAQSPRYKIIEKRQSVAFWCNPISGHATLYWYQQILGQGPKLLIQFQNNGVVDDSQLPKDRFSAERLKGVDSTLKIQPAKLEDSAVYLCASGVRDRVLAFFGQGTRLTVV.

The V and J genes are TRBV9 and TRBJ1-4; TRBD1 agrees at 10 bases. CDR1 is SGDLS, CDR2 YYNGEE, per germline. Trimming took 0 bases from V and 5 from J; bases not matched to a gene: 4. This CDR3 is 16 amino acids long. Here the CDR3 reads CASSVGGQGINEKLFF. The DNA of the CDR3 is TGTGCCAGCAGCGTAGGGGGACAGGGGATAAATGAAAAACTGTTTTTT.

The rearrangement links TRBV19 to TRBJ1-2; the match to TRBD1 covers 7 bases. The CDR3 extends over 12 amino acids. V lost 6 bases, J lost 10 bases, and 8 bases stayed unmatched. Germline V gene lookup returns CDR1 LNHDA and CDR2 SQIVND (reference sequence). The CDR3 coding sequence is TGTGCCAGTAGGGGACAGCACCTCATCTACACCTTC. As protein: CASRGQHLIYTF.

The V and J genes are TRBV6-2 or TRBV6-3 and TRBJ1-2, with D unresolved. Germline CDR1 reads MNHEY; CDR2 reads SVGEGT. V was cut by 2 bases and J by 7 bases, with 11 bases left in between. The CDR3 contains 13 residues. The CDR3 sequence is CASSYKRELGYTF. The CDR3 nucleotides read TGTGCCAGCAGTTACAAACGGGAGCTTGGCTACACCTTC.